The rows below give T cell receptor beta chains drawn from one sample of a study of T cells in Graves' hyperthyroidism and ophthalmopathy. MiXCR was run by TCRdb on the multiplex PCR reads, yielding one entry per CDR3 protein. This table holds approximately 330,000 distinct CDR3 sequences, approximately 22% found once. The sample consisted of blood. Receptors were obtained from a woman between 50 and 59 years old with Graves' hyperthyroidism. Each CDR3 is given with its conserved first and last residue. Each record gives: D gene, clone size, J gene, V gene, CDR3 protein, CDR3 DNA. The D gene is left open where the match is weak. Clone sizes are given selectively: once, few, many, or a class where the clone is expanded.

d_call: TRBD2; clone_size: -; j_call: TRBJ2-5; v_call: TRBV5-1; cdr3_aa: CASSLAGGPYDRTQYF; cdr3_nt: TGCGCCAGCAGCTTGGCGGGGGGGCCCTATGATCGGACCCAGTACTTC
d_call: TRBD1; clone_size: many; j_call: TRBJ2-7; v_call: TRBV11-3; cdr3_aa: CASSPPEGRDRYYEQYF; cdr3_nt: TGTGCCAGCAGCCCACCCGAGGGCCGGGACAGGTACTACGAGCAGTACTTC
d_call: -; clone_size: few; j_call: TRBJ1-6; v_call: TRBV20-1; cdr3_aa: CSVRPGSNSPLHF; cdr3_nt: TGCAGTGTCAGACCAGGGAGTAATTCACCCCTCCACTTT
d_call: -; clone_size: many; j_call: TRBJ2-7; v_call: TRBV20-1; cdr3_aa: CSASTDPTSYEQYF; cdr3_nt: TGCAGTGCTAGTACTGACCCGACCTCCTACGAGCAGTACTTC
d_call: -; clone_size: many; j_call: TRBJ1-1; v_call: TRBV5-1; cdr3_aa: CASSLGGGVGTEAFF; cdr3_nt: TGCGCCAGCAGCTTGGGGGGTGGGGTGGGCACTGAAGCTTTCTTT
d_call: -; clone_size: few; j_call: TRBJ1-5; v_call: TRBV28; cdr3_aa: CASRGLNRNQPQHF; cdr3_nt: TGTGCCAGCAGGGGGCTTAATCGCAATCAGCCCCAGCATTTT
d_call: -; clone_size: -; j_call: TRBJ2-2; v_call: TRBV29-1; cdr3_aa: CSVSTGRTGELFF; cdr3_nt: TGCAGCGTTAGTACAGGGAGGACCGGGGAGCTGTTTTTT
d_call: -; clone_size: -; j_call: TRBJ2-3; v_call: TRBV11-3; cdr3_aa: CASSVSSPGTDTRYF; cdr3_nt: TGTGCCAGCAGCGTGAGTTCCCCGGGCACAGATACGCGGTATTTT
d_call: TRBD2; clone_size: many; j_call: TRBJ2-1; v_call: TRBV3-1; cdr3_aa: CASSHSGRDNEQFF; cdr3_nt: TGTGCCAGCAGCCATAGCGGGAGGGACAATGAGCAGTTCTTC
d_call: TRBD1; clone_size: many; j_call: TRBJ2-3; v_call: TRBV28; cdr3_aa: CASSSPGQGGTDTQYF; cdr3_nt: TGTGCCAGCAGTTCGCCGGGACAGGGAGGAACAGATACGCAGTATTTT
d_call: -; clone_size: many; j_call: TRBJ2-3; v_call: TRBV12-3/TRBV12-4; cdr3_aa: CASRTLEGGTQYF; cdr3_nt: TGTGCCAGCAGGACCCTAGAGGGAGGTACGCAGTATTTT
d_call: -; clone_size: few; j_call: TRBJ1-2; v_call: TRBV10-3; cdr3_aa: CAISESSLANYGYTF; cdr3_nt: TGTGCCATCAGTGAATCGTCTTTAGCTAACTATGGCTACACCTTC
d_call: TRBD1; clone_size: many; j_call: TRBJ2-3; v_call: TRBV20-1; cdr3_aa: CSARGGQGASTDTQYF; cdr3_nt: TGCAGTGCTAGAGGGGGACAGGGGGCGAGCACAGATACGCAGTATTTT
d_call: -; clone_size: many; j_call: TRBJ1-1; v_call: TRBV10-3; cdr3_aa: CAIWDKNTEAFF; cdr3_nt: TGTGCCATCTGGGACAAGAACACTGAAGCTTTCTTT
d_call: -; clone_size: many; j_call: TRBJ2-7; v_call: TRBV6-2/TRBV6-3; cdr3_aa: CASSPPRLASYEQYF; cdr3_nt: TGTGCCAGCAGTCCCCCCCGGCTAGCCAGCTACGAGCAGTACTTC
d_call: TRBD1; clone_size: -; j_call: TRBJ2-7; v_call: TRBV15; cdr3_aa: CATSRDLGGDPYEQYF; cdr3_nt: TGTGCCACCAGCAGAGATCTAGGGGGCGATCCCTACGAGCAGTACTTC
d_call: -; clone_size: few; j_call: TRBJ1-2; v_call: TRBV5-8; cdr3_aa: CASSLVGVVNYGYTF; cdr3_nt: TGTGCCAGCAGCTTGGTTGGGGTTGTTAACTATGGCTACACCTTC
d_call: -; clone_size: many; j_call: TRBJ2-5; v_call: TRBV11-2; cdr3_aa: CASRRAGQGETQYF; cdr3_nt: TGTGCCAGCAGAAGAGCGGGGCAGGGGGAGACCCAGTACTTC
d_call: -; clone_size: many; j_call: TRBJ2-6; v_call: TRBV27; cdr3_aa: CASSFGGSGANVLTF; cdr3_nt: TGTGCCAGCAGTTTTGGGGGATCTGGGGCCAACGTCCTGACTTTC
d_call: -; clone_size: many; j_call: TRBJ2-5; v_call: TRBV7-2; cdr3_aa: CASSLIADKFQETQYF; cdr3_nt: TGTGCCAGCAGCCTGATAGCGGATAAGTTCCAAGAGACCCAGTACTTC
d_call: -; clone_size: -; j_call: TRBJ2-7; v_call: TRBV5-1; cdr3_aa: CASSLGTRGLEQYF; cdr3_nt: TGCGCCAGCAGCTTGGGGACCAGGGGACTCGAGCAGTACTTC
d_call: -; clone_size: once; j_call: TRBJ1-3; v_call: TRBV25-1; cdr3_aa: CASSEYRASGNTIYF; cdr3_nt: TGTGCCAGCAGTGAATACAGGGCCTCTGGAAACACCATATATTTT
d_call: -; clone_size: -; j_call: TRBJ1-2; v_call: TRBV11-1; cdr3_aa: CASSLAPRRDYGYTF; cdr3_nt: TGTGCCAGCAGCTTAGCGCCCCGGAGGGACTATGGCTACACCTTC
d_call: -; clone_size: -; j_call: TRBJ1-1; v_call: TRBV3-1; cdr3_aa: CASRRIGLNTEAFF; cdr3_nt: TGTGCCAGCAGACGTATAGGGCTAAACACTGAAGCTTTCTTT
d_call: -; clone_size: -; j_call: TRBJ2-2; v_call: TRBV10-2; cdr3_aa: CASGTTGELFF; cdr3_nt: TGCGCCAGCGGGACCACCGGGGAGCTGTTTTTT
d_call: -; clone_size: many; j_call: TRBJ1-1; v_call: TRBV11-3; cdr3_aa: CASSLWTNTEAFF; cdr3_nt: TGTGCCAGCAGCCTTTGGACGAACACTGAAGCTTTCTTT
d_call: -; clone_size: -; j_call: TRBJ2-3; v_call: TRBV11-3; cdr3_aa: CASSSKLDRDTDTQYF; cdr3_nt: TGTGCCAGCAGCTCAAAACTAGACCGGGACACAGATACGCAGTATTTT
d_call: TRBD1; clone_size: few; j_call: TRBJ2-7; v_call: TRBV27; cdr3_aa: CASSFNPQGAKGEQYF; cdr3_nt: TGTGCCAGCAGTTTTAATCCACAGGGGGCGAAGGGCGAGCAGTACTTC
d_call: TRBD1; clone_size: many; j_call: TRBJ1-3; v_call: TRBV28; cdr3_aa: CASSSRGRGGNTIYF; cdr3_nt: TGTGCCAGCAGTTCCAGGGGGCGTGGGGGAAACACCATATATTTT
d_call: TRBD2; clone_size: few; j_call: TRBJ2-1; v_call: TRBV27; cdr3_aa: CASRMGGNEQFF; cdr3_nt: TGTGCCAGCAGAATGGGAGGGAATGAGCAGTTCTTC
d_call: -; clone_size: many; j_call: TRBJ2-2; v_call: TRBV24-1; cdr3_aa: CATSDPRRNTGELFF; cdr3_nt: TGTGCCACCAGTGACCCCCGACGGAACACCGGGGAGCTGTTTTTT
d_call: -; clone_size: many; j_call: TRBJ2-2; v_call: TRBV11-2; cdr3_aa: CASSSLQGRPGELFF; cdr3_nt: TGTGCCAGCAGCTCCTTACAGGGTCGCCCCGGGGAGCTGTTTTTT
d_call: TRBD1; clone_size: -; j_call: TRBJ2-1; v_call: TRBV2; cdr3_aa: CASSEKGQGGDEQFF; cdr3_nt: TGTGCCAGCAGTGAGAAGGGACAGGGAGGGGATGAGCAGTTCTTC
d_call: -; clone_size: many; j_call: TRBJ2-7; v_call: TRBV20-1; cdr3_aa: CSAKGVSYEQYF; cdr3_nt: TGCAGTGCTAAGGGGGTCTCCTACGAGCAGTACTTC
d_call: -; clone_size: few; j_call: TRBJ1-2; v_call: TRBV5-6; cdr3_aa: CASSFGFGYTF; cdr3_nt: TGTGCCAGCAGCTTCGGATTTGGCTACACCTTC
d_call: TRBD1; clone_size: -; j_call: TRBJ1-4; v_call: TRBV6-9; cdr3_aa: CASSRTGGEKLFF; cdr3_nt: TGCGCCAGCAGTCGGACAGGTGGTGAAAAACTGTTTTTT
d_call: TRBD1; clone_size: -; j_call: TRBJ1-2; v_call: TRBV29-1; cdr3_aa: CSVDRGQGYTF; cdr3_nt: TGCAGCGTTGACAGGGGGCAAGGCTACACCTTC
d_call: -; clone_size: few; j_call: TRBJ2-2; v_call: TRBV15; cdr3_aa: CATSRGEGRVNTGELFF; cdr3_nt: TGTGCCACCAGTCGAGGAGAAGGCAGGGTGAACACCGGGGAGCTGTTTTTT
d_call: TRBD1; clone_size: many; j_call: TRBJ1-1; v_call: TRBV5-1; cdr3_aa: CASSLRQGEAEAFF; cdr3_nt: TGCGCCAGCAGCCTCCGACAGGGTGAGGCTGAAGCTTTCTTT
d_call: -; clone_size: few; j_call: TRBJ1-2; v_call: TRBV20-1; cdr3_aa: CSAVRDIANYGYTF; cdr3_nt: TGCAGTGCTGTTCGGGACATTGCTAACTATGGCTACACCTTC
d_call: -; clone_size: few; j_call: TRBJ2-2; v_call: TRBV6-2/TRBV6-3; cdr3_aa: CASKVFQSELFF; cdr3_nt: TGTGCCAGCAAGGTGTTCCAATCGGAGCTGTTTTTT
d_call: TRBD2; clone_size: few; j_call: TRBJ2-3; v_call: TRBV19; cdr3_aa: CASIGSGANTDTQYF; cdr3_nt: TGTGCCAGTATCGGGAGCGGGGCGAACACAGATACGCAGTATTTT
d_call: TRBD1; clone_size: -; j_call: TRBJ2-1; v_call: TRBV5-1; cdr3_aa: CASSSRQGPYNEQFF; cdr3_nt: TGCGCCAGCAGCTCCAGACAGGGACCCTACAATGAGCAGTTCTTC
d_call: -; clone_size: few; j_call: TRBJ2-1; v_call: TRBV6-2/TRBV6-3; cdr3_aa: CASSYGGTAVDEQFF; cdr3_nt: TGTGCCAGCAGTTACGGGGGGACAGCTGTAGATGAGCAGTTCTTC
d_call: TRBD1; clone_size: few; j_call: TRBJ1-2; v_call: TRBV11-3; cdr3_aa: CAGSPTGLDYGYTF; cdr3_nt: TGTGCCGGCAGCCCGACAGGGTTAGACTATGGCTACACCTTC
d_call: -; clone_size: many; j_call: TRBJ2-2; v_call: TRBV6-1; cdr3_aa: CGSIMCRYRSCTGELFF; cdr3_nt: TGTGGCAGCATAATGTGCAGATACAGGTCGTGCACCGGGGAGCTGTTTTTT
d_call: -; clone_size: few; j_call: TRBJ1-5; v_call: TRBV30; cdr3_aa: CAWSEGVPGSHPQHF; cdr3_nt: TGTGCCTGGAGTGAGGGGGTCCCGGGGAGTCACCCCCAGCATTTT
d_call: -; clone_size: many; j_call: TRBJ2-3; v_call: TRBV28; cdr3_aa: CASSLWLSGGAAAADTQYF; cdr3_nt: TGTGCCAGCAGTTTATGGCTCTCCGGCGGGGCAGCGGCCGCAGATACGCAGTATTTT